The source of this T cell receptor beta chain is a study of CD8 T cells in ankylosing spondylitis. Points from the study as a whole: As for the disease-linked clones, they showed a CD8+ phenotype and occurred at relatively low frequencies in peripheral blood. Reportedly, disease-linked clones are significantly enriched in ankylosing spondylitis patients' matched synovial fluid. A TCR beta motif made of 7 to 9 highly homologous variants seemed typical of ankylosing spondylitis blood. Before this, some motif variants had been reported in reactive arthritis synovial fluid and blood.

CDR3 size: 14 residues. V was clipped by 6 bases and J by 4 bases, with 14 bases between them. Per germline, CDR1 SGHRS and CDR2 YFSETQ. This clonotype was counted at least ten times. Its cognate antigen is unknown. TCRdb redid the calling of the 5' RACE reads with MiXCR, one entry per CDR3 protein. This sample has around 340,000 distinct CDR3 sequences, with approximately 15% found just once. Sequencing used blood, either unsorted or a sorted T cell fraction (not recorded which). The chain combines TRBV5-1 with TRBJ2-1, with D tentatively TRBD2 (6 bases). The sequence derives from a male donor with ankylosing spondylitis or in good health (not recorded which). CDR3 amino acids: CASKRDSSYNEQFF. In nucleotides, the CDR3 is TGCGCCAGCAAGAGGGACTCCTCTTACAATGAGCAGTTCTTC.